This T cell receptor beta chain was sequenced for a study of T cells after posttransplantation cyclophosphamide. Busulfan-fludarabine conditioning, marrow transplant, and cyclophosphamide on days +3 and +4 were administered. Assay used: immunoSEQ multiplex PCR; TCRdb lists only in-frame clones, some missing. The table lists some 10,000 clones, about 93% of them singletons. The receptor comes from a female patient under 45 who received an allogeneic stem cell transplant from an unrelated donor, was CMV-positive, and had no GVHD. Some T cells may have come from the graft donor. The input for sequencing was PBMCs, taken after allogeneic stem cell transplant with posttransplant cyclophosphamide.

CDR3 in DNA: TGTGCCAGCAGTTTCAAGGGGGCGGCGCGGCTCTCCGGGGAGCTGTTTTTT. Its translation is CASSFKGAARLSGELFF. V is TRBV28 and J is TRBJ2-2; 7 bases are shared with TRBD1. The CDR3 covers 17 residues. Germline CDR1 reads MDHEN; CDR2 reads SYDVKM. V shed 3 bases and J 6 bases; nucleotides not matched to a gene: 13.